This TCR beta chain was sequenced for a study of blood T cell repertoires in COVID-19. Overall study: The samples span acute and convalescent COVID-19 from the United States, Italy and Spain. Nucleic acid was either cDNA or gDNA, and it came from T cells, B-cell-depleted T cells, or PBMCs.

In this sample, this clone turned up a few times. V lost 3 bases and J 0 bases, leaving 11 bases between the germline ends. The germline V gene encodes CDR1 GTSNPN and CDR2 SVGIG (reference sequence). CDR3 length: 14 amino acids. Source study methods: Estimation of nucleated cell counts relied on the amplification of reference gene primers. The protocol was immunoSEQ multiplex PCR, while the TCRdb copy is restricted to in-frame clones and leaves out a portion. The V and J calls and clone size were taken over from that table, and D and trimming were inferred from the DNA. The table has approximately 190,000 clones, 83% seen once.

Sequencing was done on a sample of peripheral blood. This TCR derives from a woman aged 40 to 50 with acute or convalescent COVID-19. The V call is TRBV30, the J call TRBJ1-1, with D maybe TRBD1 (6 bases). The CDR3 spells CAWRKQGLNTEAFF. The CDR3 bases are TGTGCCTGGAGAAAACAGGGACTGAACACTGAAGCTTTCTTT.